Described below is a single T cell receptor (beta chain) sequence and its context. Its antigen remains unidentified. The assay ran at deep level. Profiling relied on immunoSEQ multiplex PCR, and the TCRdb table lists in-frame clones only, not all of them. The sample records 2 million to 2.5 million clones, almost 96% being singletons. The data were obtained in a study of shared clonotypes between healthy human individuals. Study results and limitations: Naive subsets generally exceeded memory subsets in estimated richness.

CDR1 MNHEY and CDR2 SVGAGI come from the germline V gene. Trimming removed 4 bases from V and 0 bases from J; junction bases left unmatched: 5. The CDR3 spans 16 residues. Sequencing used naive CD4+ T cells sorted from blood. Subset specified: CD45RA+ positively selected. The clonotype originates from a man aged 18 to 30 in good health. The chain recombines TRBV6-5 with TRBJ1-4; 7 bases agree with TRBD1. The CDR3 loop is CASSSTGPPTNEKLFF. The CDR3 coding sequence is TGTGCCAGCAGTTCGACAGGGCCTCCAACTAATGAAAAACTGTTTTTT.